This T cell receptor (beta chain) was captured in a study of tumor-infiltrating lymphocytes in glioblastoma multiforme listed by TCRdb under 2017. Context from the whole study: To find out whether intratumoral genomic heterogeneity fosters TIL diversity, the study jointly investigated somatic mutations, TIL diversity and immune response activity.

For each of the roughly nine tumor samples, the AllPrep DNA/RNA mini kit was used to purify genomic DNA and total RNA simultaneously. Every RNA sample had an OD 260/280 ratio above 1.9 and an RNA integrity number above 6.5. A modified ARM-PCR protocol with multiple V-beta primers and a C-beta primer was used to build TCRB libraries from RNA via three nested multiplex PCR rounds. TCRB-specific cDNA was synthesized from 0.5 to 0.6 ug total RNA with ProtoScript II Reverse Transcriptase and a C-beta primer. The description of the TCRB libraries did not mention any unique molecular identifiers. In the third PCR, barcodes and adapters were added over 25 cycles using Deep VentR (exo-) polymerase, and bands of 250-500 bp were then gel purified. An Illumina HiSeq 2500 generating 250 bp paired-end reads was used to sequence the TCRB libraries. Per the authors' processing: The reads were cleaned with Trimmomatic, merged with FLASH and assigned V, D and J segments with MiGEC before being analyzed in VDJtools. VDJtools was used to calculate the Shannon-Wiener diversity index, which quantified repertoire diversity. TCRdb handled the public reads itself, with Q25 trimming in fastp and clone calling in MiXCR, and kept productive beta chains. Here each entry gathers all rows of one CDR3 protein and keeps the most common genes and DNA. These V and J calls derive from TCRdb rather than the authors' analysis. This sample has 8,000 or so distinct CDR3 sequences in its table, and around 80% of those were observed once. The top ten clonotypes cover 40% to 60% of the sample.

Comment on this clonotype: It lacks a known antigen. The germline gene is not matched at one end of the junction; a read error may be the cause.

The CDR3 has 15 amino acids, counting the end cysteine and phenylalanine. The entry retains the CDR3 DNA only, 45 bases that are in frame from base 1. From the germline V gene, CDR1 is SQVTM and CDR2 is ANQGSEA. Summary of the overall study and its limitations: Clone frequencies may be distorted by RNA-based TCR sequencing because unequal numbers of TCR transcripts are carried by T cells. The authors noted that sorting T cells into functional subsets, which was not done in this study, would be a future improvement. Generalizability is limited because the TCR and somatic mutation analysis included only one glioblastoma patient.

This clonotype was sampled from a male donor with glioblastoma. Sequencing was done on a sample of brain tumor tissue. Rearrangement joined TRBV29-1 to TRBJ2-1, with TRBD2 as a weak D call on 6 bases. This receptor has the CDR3 CNSLRLGDSYNELFF. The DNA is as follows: TGCAACTCCCTGAGACTAGGGGACTCCTACAATGAGCTGTTCTTC.